Given below is one T cell receptor beta chain in context. The target antigen is unknown. The assay was immunoSEQ multiplex PCR, and TCRdb's table has in-frame clones only and misses some. The table lists around 60,000 clones, 80% of them singletons. Trimming stripped 5 bases from V and 0 bases from J, with 10 bases between. This CDR3 is built from 15 residues. Per the germline V gene, CDR1 is SNHLY and CDR2 is FYNNEI. The data originate from a study of T cells in tumors after PD-1 blockade. Whole-study context: Patients received pembrolizumab 200 mg every 3 weeks or cemiplimab 350 mg every 2 weeks.

Points from the study as a whole: Around two fifths of tumor TCR clonotypes were also found in blood.

V is TRBV2 and J is TRBJ2-2; D not resolved. The sequence was collected from a human donor with basal cell carcinoma. Sequenced here: PBMCs, sampled before anti-PD-1 treatment. CDR3 loop: CASSPVPPNTGELFF. The CDR3 DNA follows: TGTGCCAGCAGTCCAGTCCCCCCGAACACCGGGGAGCTGTTTTTT.